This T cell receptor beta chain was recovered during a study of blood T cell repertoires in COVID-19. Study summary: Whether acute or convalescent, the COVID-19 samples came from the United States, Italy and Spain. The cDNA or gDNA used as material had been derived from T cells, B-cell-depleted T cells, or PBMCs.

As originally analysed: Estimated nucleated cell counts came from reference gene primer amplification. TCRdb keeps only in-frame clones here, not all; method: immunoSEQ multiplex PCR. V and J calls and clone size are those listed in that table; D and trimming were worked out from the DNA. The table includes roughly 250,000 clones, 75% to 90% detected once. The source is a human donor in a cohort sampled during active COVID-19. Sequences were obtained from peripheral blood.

CDR3 DNA sequence: TGCGCCAGCAGCCAAGATAAGACAGGGAACACTGAAGCTTTCTTT. Translation: CASSQDKTGNTEAFF. This rearrangement joins TRBV4-1 to TRBJ1-1, with a tentative D call TRBD1 (6 bases). Trimming removed 0 bases at V and 1 base at J, with 9 bases between. The CDR3 has 15 residues. Germline values: CDR1 MGHRA, CDR2 YSYEKL.